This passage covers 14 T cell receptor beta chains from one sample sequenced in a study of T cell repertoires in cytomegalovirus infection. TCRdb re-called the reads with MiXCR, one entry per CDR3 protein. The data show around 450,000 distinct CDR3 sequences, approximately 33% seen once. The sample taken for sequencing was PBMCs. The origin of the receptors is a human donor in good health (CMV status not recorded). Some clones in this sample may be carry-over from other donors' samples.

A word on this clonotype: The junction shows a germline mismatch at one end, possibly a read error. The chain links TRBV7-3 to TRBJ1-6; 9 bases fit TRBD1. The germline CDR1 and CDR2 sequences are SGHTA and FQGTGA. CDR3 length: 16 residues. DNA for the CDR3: TGTGCCAGCAGCTTACGGGGACAGGGAGGGAATTCACCCCACCACTTT. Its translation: CASSLRGQGGNSPHHF.

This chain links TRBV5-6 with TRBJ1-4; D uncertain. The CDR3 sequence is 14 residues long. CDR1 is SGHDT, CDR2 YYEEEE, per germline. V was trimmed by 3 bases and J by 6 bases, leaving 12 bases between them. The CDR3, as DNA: TGTGCCAGCAGCTCTTCCGGCCTCGATGAAAAACTGTTTTTT. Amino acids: CASSSSGLDEKLFF.

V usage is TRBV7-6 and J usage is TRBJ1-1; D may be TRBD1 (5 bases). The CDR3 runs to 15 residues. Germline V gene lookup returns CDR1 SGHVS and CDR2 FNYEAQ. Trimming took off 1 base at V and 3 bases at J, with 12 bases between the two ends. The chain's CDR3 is CASSLGEGRYTEAFF. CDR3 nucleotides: TGTGCCAGCAGCTTAGGTGAGGGGAGATACACTGAAGCTTTCTTT.

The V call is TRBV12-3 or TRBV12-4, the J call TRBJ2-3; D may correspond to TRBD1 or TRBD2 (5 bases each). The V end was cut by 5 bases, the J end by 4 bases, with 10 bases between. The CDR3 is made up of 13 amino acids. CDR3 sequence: CASSGDGADTQYF. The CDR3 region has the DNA TGTGCCAGCAGTGGGGACGGGGCAGATACGCAGTATTTT.

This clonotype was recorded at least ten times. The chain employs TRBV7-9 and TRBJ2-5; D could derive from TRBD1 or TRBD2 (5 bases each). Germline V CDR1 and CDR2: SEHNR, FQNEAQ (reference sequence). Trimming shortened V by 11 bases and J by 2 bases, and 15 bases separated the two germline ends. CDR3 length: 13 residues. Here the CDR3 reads CAGGLELQETQYF. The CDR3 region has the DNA TGTGCCGGGGGTTTGGAGCTTCAAGAGACCCAGTACTTC.

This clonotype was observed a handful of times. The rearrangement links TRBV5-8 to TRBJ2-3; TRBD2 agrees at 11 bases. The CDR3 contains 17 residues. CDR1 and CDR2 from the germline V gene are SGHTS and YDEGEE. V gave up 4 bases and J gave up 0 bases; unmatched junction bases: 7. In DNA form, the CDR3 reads TGTGCCAGCAGCCCTGGACTAGCGGGCTTTAGCACAGATACGCAGTATTTT. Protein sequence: CASSPGLAGFSTDTQYF. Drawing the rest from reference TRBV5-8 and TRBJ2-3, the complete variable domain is EAGVTQSPTHLIKTRGQQATLRCSPISGHTSVYWYQQALGLGLQFLLWYDEGEERNRGNFPPRFSGRQFPNYSSELNVNALELEDSALYLCASSPGLAGFSTDTQYFGPGTRLTVL.

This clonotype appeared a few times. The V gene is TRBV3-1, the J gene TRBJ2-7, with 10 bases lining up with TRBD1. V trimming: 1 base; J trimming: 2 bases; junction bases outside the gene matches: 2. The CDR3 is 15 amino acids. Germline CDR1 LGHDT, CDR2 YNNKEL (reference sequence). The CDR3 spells CASSQAGTGAYEQYF. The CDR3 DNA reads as TGTGCCAGCAGCCAAGCCGGGACAGGGGCCTACGAGCAGTACTTC.

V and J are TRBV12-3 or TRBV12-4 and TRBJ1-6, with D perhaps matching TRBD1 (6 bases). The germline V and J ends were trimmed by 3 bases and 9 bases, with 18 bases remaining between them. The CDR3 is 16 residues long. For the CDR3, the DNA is TGTGCCAGCAGTTTCCAGACAGGTATTGGCTCTTCACCCCTCCACTTT. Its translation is CASSFQTGIGSSPLHF.

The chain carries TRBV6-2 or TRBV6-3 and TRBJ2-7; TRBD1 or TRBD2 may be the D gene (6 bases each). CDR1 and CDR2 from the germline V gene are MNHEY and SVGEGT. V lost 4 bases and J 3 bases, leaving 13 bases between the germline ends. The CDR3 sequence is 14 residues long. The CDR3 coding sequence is TGTGCCAGCAGTTGGCGAGGGGGGAACTACGAGCAGTACTTC. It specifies CASSWRGGNYEQYF.

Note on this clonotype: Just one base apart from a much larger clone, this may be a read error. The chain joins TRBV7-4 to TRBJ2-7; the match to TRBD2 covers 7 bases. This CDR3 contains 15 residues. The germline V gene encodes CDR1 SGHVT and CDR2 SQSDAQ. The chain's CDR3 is CASSPWGGSSYEQCF. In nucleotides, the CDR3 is TGTGCCAGCAGCCCTTGGGGGGGGTCATCCTACGAGCAGTGCTTC.

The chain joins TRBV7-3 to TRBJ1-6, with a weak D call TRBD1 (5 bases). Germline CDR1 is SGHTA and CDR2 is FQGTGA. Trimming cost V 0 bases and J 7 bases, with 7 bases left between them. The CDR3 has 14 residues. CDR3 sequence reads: CASSLTGPNSPLHF. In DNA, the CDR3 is TGTGCCAGCAGCTTAACGGGACCAAATTCACCCCTCCACTTT.

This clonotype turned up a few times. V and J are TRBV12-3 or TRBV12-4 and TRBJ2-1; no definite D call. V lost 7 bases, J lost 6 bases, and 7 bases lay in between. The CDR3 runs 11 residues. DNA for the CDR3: TGTGCCAGCACCCTGGGCAATGAGCAGTTCTTC. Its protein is CASTLGNEQFF.

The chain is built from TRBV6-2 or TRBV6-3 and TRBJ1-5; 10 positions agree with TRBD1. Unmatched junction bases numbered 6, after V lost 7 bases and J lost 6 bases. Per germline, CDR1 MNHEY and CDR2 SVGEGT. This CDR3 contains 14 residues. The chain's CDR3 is CASTTGGRGQPQHF. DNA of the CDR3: TGTGCCAGCACGACAGGGGGCCGGGGTCAGCCCCAGCATTTT.

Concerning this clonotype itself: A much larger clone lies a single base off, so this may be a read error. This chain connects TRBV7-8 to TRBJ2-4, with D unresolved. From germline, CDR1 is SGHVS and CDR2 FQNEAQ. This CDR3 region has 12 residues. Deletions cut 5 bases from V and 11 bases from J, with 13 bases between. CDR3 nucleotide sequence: TGTGCCAGCAGCCTACTGGGTGGCCTTCAGTACTTC. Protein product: CASSLLGGLQYF.